A selection of T cell receptor beta chains follows, all from one sample in a study of blood T cell repertoires in COVID-19. Clones were read by immunoSEQ multiplex PCR, and TCRdb kept only the in-frame ones, dropping some. The data show approximately 260,000 clones, with roughly 90% seen just once and 2% to 2.5% held by the top ten. Sequencing input: peripheral blood. All receptors derive from a woman in her thirties or forties who had recovered from COVID-19. Each CDR3 is given with its conserved first and last residue. The order of the fields is clone size, J gene, V gene, D gene, CDR3 length, CDR3 DNA, CDR3 protein. A D gene is named only where the DNA matches it firmly. Part of the rows lack a size; the others show once, few, many or a class for expanded clones.

size: -
J: TRBJ1-2
V: TRBV7-2
D: -
length: 13
DNA: TGTGCCAGCAGCTTCGAGGCCCTCTATGGCTACACCTTC
CDR3: CASSFEALYGYTF

size: -
J: TRBJ2-6
V: TRBV4-1
D: TRBD1
length: 16
DNA: TGCGCCAGCAGCTATAATACAGGGGCTGGGGCCAACGTCCTGACTTTC
CDR3: CASSYNTGAGANVLTF

size: -
J: TRBJ2-1
V: TRBV11-3
D: TRBD1
length: 15
DNA: TGTGCCAGCAGCCCCCGACAGGGGGTATACAATGAGCAGTTCTTC
CDR3: CASSPRQGVYNEQFF

size: -
J: TRBJ2-1
V: TRBV24-1
D: TRBD1
length: 15
DNA: TGTGCCACCAGTGACCCTACAGGGGCGGACAATGAGCAGTTCTTC
CDR3: CATSDPTGADNEQFF

size: few
J: TRBJ1-1
V: TRBV6-5
D: -
length: 15
DNA: TGTGCCAGCAGTACTCGATTGGGGGGGAATTCTGAAGCTTTCTTT
CDR3: CASSTRLGGNSEAFF

size: -
J: TRBJ2-3
V: TRBV11-3
D: TRBD2
length: 14
DNA: TGTGCCAGCAGCTCTTGGACTAGGGCAGATACGCAGTATTTT
CDR3: CASSSWTRADTQYF

size: -
J: TRBJ1-1
V: TRBV7-2
D: TRBD1
length: 15
DNA: TGTGCCAGCAGCTCCCAGGGACAGGTGAACACTGAAGCTTTCTTT
CDR3: CASSSQGQVNTEAFF

size: -
J: TRBJ2-3
V: TRBV11-1
D: -
length: 14
DNA: TGTGCCAGCAGCAGACAGCCTAGCACAGATACGCAGTATTTT
CDR3: CASSRQPSTDTQYF

size: -
J: TRBJ2-5
V: TRBV2
D: -
length: 14
DNA: TGTGCCAGCGAGGGACTTATGTACCAAGAGACCCAGTACTTC
CDR3: CASEGLMYQETQYF

size: -
J: TRBJ2-7
V: TRBV5-4
D: TRBD2
length: 16
DNA: TGTGCCAGCAGCTTGGGGGGAGCGGGAGGGATCGGGGAGCAGTACTTC
CDR3: CASSLGGAGGIGEQYF

size: -
J: TRBJ2-3
V: TRBV6-2/TRBV6-3
D: TRBD2
length: 19
DNA: TGTGCCAGCAGTTACTCTAGGGCTAGCGGGGGGGCCGGTACAGATACGCAGTATTTT
CDR3: CASSYSRASGGAGTDTQYF

size: -
J: TRBJ2-3
V: TRBV19
D: -
length: 13
DNA: TGTGCCAGTAGCAAAGGGACATGGGATACGCAGTATTTT
CDR3: CASSKGTWDTQYF

size: -
J: TRBJ2-3
V: TRBV5-6
D: -
length: 11
DNA: TGTGCCAGCAGCTTAGCTGATACGCAGTATTTT
CDR3: CASSLADTQYF

size: -
J: TRBJ2-3
V: TRBV18
D: -
length: 15
DNA: TGTGCCAGCTCACATCACCAGGGTGGAACAGATACGCAGTATTTT
CDR3: CASSHHQGGTDTQYF

size: -
J: TRBJ2-1
V: TRBV12-3/TRBV12-4
D: TRBD1
length: 13
DNA: TGTGCCAGCAGTGTGACAGGGTGGCATGAGCAGTTCTTC
CDR3: CASSVTGWHEQFF

size: -
J: TRBJ2-7
V: TRBV7-6
D: TRBD1
length: 14
DNA: TGTGCCAGCAGCCAGCGACAGGGGGGCCACGAGCAGTACTTC
CDR3: CASSQRQGGHEQYF

size: -
J: TRBJ1-1
V: TRBV5-4
D: TRBD1
length: 16
DNA: TGTGCCAGCAGCTTCGTTAACAGGGGGCCGAACACTGAAGCTTTCTTT
CDR3: CASSFVNRGPNTEAFF

size: few
J: TRBJ1-1
V: TRBV20-1
D: -
length: 14
DNA: TGCAGTGCTAGTGCCCGCGGCCGGGACACTGAAGCTTTCTTT
CDR3: CSASARGRDTEAFF

size: -
J: TRBJ1-2
V: TRBV9
D: -
length: 14
DNA: TGTGCCAGCAGCCCCCAGACAGAGGCCTATGGCTACACCTTC
CDR3: CASSPQTEAYGYTF

size: -
J: TRBJ1-1
V: TRBV5-1
D: -
length: 13
DNA: TGCGCCAGCAGCCCCACTAAACTGTCGGAAGCTTTCTTT
CDR3: CASSPTKLSEAFF

size: -
J: TRBJ2-5
V: TRBV6-6
D: TRBD1
length: 13
DNA: TGTGCCAGCCAGACAGGGGGCAGGGAGACCCAGTACTTC
CDR3: CASQTGGRETQYF

size: once
J: TRBJ1-2
V: TRBV18
D: TRBD1
length: 14
DNA: TGTGCCAGCTCCGACAGGGTCTTTTCCTATGGCTACACCTTC
CDR3: CASSDRVFSYGYTF

size: -
J: TRBJ2-4
V: TRBV7-9
D: -
length: 14
DNA: TGTGCCAGCAGCCACTGGACAGAGGAGAACATTCAGTACTTC
CDR3: CASSHWTEENIQYF

size: once
J: TRBJ2-7
V: TRBV4-2
D: -
length: 13
DNA: TGTGCCAGCAGCCAGAGACTAGGTCGGGAGCAGTACTTC
CDR3: CASSQRLGREQYF

size: few
J: TRBJ2-3
V: TRBV28
D: TRBD2
length: 14
DNA: TGTGCCAGCGGGTGGCGGGGGAACACAGATACGCAGTATTTT
CDR3: CASGWRGNTDTQYF

size: -
J: TRBJ1-5
V: TRBV3-1/TRBV3-2
D: -
length: 15
DNA: TGTGCCAGCAGCCTAGGGGGAGGGAACAATCAGCCCCAGCATTTT
CDR3: CASSLGGGNNQPQHF

size: -
J: TRBJ2-1
V: TRBV3-1/TRBV3-2
D: -
length: 15
DNA: TGTGCCAGTACTCCGGACGGGAGACAGACTAGTGAGCAGTTCTTC
CDR3: CASTPDGRQTSEQFF

size: -
J: TRBJ2-7
V: TRBV2
D: TRBD1
length: 12
DNA: TGTGCCAGGGGGACAGTCTCCTACGAGCAGTACTTC
CDR3: CARGTVSYEQYF

size: -
J: TRBJ2-7
V: TRBV6-2/TRBV6-3
D: -
length: 16
DNA: TGTGCCAGCAGTTGGAGCCTCAGGCGGGCCATTGACGAGCAGTACTTC
CDR3: CASSWSLRRAIDEQYF

size: -
J: TRBJ2-7
V: TRBV5-5
D: TRBD2
length: 14
DNA: TGTGCCAGCAGCTGGACTAGCGGGACTTACGAGCAGTACTTC
CDR3: CASSWTSGTYEQYF

size: -
J: TRBJ2-7
V: TRBV12-3/TRBV12-4
D: TRBD1
length: 13
DNA: TGTGCCAGCTCAGGGGGCTCCCCCTACGAGCAGTACTTC
CDR3: CASSGGSPYEQYF

size: -
J: TRBJ1-4
V: TRBV25-1
D: -
length: 16
DNA: TGTGCCAGCAGCGAAACCCCTCCCCAGGGGAAGGGGCAACTGTTTTTT
CDR3: CASSETPPQGKGQLFF

size: once
J: TRBJ2-4
V: TRBV7-9
D: -
length: 16
DNA: TGTGCCAGCAGCCCTACGTCCGGGGGGCTCAGAAACATTCAGTACTTC
CDR3: CASSPTSGGLRNIQYF

size: -
J: TRBJ1-1
V: TRBV29-1
D: -
length: 13
DNA: TGCAGCGTTGAAACTCCTGAGGACACTGAAGCTTTCTTT
CDR3: CSVETPEDTEAFF

size: -
J: TRBJ2-1
V: TRBV3-1/TRBV3-2
D: -
length: 16
DNA: TGTGCCAGCAGCCAAGATGGCGGAGGAAGAAACAATGAGCAGTTCTTC
CDR3: CASSQDGGGRNNEQFF

size: -
J: TRBJ2-7
V: TRBV5-1
D: TRBD1
length: 14
DNA: TGCGCCAGCAGCTTGGGACAGGGCTCCTACGAGCAGTACTTC
CDR3: CASSLGQGSYEQYF

size: -
J: TRBJ2-1
V: TRBV7-2
D: TRBD2
length: 16
DNA: TGTGCCAGCAGTCGACAGTGGGGCGGGAGAGACAATGAGCAGTTCTTC
CDR3: CASSRQWGGRDNEQFF

size: -
J: TRBJ2-4
V: TRBV19
D: TRBD2
length: 16
DNA: TGTGCCAGTAGTACTGGGACTAGCGGAGCCAAAAACATTCAGTACTTC
CDR3: CASSTGTSGAKNIQYF